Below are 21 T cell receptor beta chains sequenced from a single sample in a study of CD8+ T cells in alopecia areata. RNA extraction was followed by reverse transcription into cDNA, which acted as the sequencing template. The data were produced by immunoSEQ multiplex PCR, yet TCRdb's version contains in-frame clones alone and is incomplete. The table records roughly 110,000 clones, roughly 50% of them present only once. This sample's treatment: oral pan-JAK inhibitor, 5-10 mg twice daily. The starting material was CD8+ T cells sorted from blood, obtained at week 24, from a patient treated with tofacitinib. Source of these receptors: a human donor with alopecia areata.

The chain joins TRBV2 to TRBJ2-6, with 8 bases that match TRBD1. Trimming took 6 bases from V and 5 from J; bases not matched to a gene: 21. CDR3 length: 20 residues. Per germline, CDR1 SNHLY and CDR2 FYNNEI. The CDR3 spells CASRYPLGQGEYFWANVLTF. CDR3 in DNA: TGTGCCAGCAGGTATCCCCTAGGACAGGGAGAGTATTTCTGGGCCAACGTCCTGACTTTC.

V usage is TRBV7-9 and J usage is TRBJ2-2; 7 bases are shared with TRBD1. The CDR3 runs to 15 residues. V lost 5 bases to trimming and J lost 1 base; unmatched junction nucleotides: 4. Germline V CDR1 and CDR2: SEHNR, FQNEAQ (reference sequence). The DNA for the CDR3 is TGTGCCAGCAGCGATTGGACAGGGAACACCGGGGAGCTGTTTTTT. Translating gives CASSDWTGNTGELFF. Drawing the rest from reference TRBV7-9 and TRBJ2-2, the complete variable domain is DTGVSQNPRHKITKRGQNVTFRCDPISEHNRLYWYRQTLGQGPEFLTYFQNEAQLEKSRLLSDRFSAERPKGSFSTLEIQRTEQGDSAMYLCASSDWTGNTGELFFGEGSRLTVL.

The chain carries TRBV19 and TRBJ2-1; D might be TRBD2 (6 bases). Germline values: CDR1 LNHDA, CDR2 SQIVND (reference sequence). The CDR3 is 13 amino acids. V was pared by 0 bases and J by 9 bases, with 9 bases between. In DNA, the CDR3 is TGTGCCAGTAGTATAGAGGAGGGACCTGAGCAGTTCTTC. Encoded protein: CASSIEEGPEQFF.

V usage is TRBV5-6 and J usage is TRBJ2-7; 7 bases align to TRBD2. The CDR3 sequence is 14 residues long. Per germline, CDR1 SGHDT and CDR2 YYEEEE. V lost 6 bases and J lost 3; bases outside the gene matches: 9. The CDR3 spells CASIPGGGGYEQYF. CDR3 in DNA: TGTGCCAGCATCCCAGGCGGGGGTGGCTACGAGCAGTACTTC. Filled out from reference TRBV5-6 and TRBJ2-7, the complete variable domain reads DAGVTQSPTHLIKTRGQQVTLRCSPKSGHDTVSWYQQALGQGPQFIFQYYEEEERQRGNFPDRFSGHQFPNYSSELNVNALLLGDSALYLCASIPGGGGYEQYFGPGTRLTVT.

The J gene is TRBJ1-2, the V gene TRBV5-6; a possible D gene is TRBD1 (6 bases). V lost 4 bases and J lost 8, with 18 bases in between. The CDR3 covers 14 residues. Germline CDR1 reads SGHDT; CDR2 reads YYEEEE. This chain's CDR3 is CASSLNLQGSGYTF. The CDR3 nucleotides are TGTGCCAGCAGCCTAAACCTACAGGGCTCGGGCTACACCTTC. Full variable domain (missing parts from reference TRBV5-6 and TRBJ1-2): DAGVTQSPTHLIKTRGQQVTLRCSPKSGHDTVSWYQQALGQGPQFIFQYYEEEERQRGNFPDRFSGHQFPNYSSELNVNALLLGDSALYLCASSLNLQGSGYTFGSGTRLTVV.

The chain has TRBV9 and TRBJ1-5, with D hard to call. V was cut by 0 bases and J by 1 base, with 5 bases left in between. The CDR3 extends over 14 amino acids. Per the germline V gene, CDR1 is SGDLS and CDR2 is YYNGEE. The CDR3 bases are TGTGCCAGCAGCGTAGATGGAAGCAATCAGCCCCAGCATTTT. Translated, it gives CASSVDGSNQPQHF.

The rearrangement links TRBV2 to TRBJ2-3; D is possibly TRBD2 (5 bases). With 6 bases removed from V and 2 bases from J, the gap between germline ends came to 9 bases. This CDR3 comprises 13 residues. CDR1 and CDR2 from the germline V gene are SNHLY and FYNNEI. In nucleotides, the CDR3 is TGTGCCAGCAGCGCCCGGGACACAGATACGCAGTATTTT. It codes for CASSARDTDTQYF.

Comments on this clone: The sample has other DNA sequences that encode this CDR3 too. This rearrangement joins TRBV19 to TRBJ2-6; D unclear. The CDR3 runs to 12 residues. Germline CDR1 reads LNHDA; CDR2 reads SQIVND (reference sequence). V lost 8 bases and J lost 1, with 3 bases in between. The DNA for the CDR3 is TGTGCCAGTCGATCTGGGGCCAACGTCCTGACTTTC. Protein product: CASRSGANVLTF.

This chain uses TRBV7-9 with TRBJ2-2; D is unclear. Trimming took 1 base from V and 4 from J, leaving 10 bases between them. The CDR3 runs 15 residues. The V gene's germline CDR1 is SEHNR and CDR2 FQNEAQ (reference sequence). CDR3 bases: TGTGCCAGCAGCTTAGGGACGGGTTCCACCGGGGAGCTGTTTTTT. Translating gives CASSLGTGSTGELFF.

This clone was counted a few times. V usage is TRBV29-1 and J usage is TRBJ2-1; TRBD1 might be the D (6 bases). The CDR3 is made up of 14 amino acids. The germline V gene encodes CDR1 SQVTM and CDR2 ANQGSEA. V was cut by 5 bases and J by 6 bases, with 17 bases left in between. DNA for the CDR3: TGCAGCGTTACCGCACCCCGAGGGGGCAATGAGCAGTTCTTC. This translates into CSVTAPRGGNEQFF.

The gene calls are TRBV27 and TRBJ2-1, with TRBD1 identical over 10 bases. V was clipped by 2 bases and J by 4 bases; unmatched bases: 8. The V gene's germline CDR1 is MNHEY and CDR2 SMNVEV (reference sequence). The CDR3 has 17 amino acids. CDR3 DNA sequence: TGTGCCAGCAGTTTAAGCGCCGGGACAGGGGCGTACAATGAGCAGTTCTTC. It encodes CASSLSAGTGAYNEQFF.

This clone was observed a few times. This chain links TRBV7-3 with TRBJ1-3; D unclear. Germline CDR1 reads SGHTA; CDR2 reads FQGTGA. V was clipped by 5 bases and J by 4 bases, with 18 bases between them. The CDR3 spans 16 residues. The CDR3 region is CASSPLTYCEGNTIYF. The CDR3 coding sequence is TGTGCCAGCAGCCCTCTCACCTACTGCGAGGGAAACACCATATATTTT.

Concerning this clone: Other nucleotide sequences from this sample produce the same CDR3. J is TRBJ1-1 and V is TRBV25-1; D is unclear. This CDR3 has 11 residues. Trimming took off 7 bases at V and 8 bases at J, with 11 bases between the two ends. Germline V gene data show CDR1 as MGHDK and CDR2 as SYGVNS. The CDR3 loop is CASNYIGEAFF. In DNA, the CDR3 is TGTGCCAGCAACTATATCGGAGAAGCTTTCTTT.

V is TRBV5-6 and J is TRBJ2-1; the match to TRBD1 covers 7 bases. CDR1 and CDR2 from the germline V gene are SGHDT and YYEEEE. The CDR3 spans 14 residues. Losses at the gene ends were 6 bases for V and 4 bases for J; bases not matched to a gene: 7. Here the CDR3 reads CASTPGQIYNEQFF. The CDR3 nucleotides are TGTGCCAGCACCCCGGGACAGATTTACAATGAGCAGTTCTTC.

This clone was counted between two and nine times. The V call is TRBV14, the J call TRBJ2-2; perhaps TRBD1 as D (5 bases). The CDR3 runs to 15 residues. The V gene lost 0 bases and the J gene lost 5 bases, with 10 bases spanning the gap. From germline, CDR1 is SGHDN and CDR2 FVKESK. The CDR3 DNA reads TGTGCCAGCAGCCAAGATTGGGGCGTTACCGGGGAGCTGTTTTTT. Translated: CASSQDWGVTGELFF.

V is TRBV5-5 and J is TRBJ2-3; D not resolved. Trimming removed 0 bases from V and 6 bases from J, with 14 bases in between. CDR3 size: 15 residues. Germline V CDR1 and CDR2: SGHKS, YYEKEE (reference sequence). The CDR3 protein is CASSLEGLAPDTQYF. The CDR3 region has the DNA TGTGCCAGCAGCTTGGAAGGCCTTGCCCCGGATACGCAGTATTTT.

CDR3 loop: CASSLGPGGTEAFF. The CDR3 coding sequence is TGTGCCAGCAGTTTAGGCCCTGGGGGAACTGAAGCTTTCTTT. This chain links TRBV27 with TRBJ1-1, with D possibly being TRBD1 (5 bases). The CDR3 covers 14 residues. Germline V lookup: CDR1 MNHEY, CDR2 SMNVEV (reference sequence). The V and J ends lost 2 bases and 5 bases respectively, with 12 bases between them.

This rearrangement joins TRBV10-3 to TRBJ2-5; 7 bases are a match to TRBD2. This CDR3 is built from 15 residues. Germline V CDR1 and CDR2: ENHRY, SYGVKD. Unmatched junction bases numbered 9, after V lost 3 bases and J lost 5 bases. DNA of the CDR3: TGTGCCATCAGTGAATCGGGAGGTGCCGGGGAGACCCAGTACTTC. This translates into CAISESGGAGETQYF.

In DNA form, the CDR3 reads TGTGCCAGCAGCGTGACAGGGAGCTCCTACGAGCAGTACTTC. Protein sequence: CASSVTGSSYEQYF. The rearrangement uses TRBV9 and TRBJ2-7, with 7 positions matching TRBD1. The CDR3 is 14 residues long. The V and J ends lost 2 bases and 0 bases, in that order; junction bases with no gene match: 2. Germline CDR1 and CDR2: SGDLS and YYNGEE.

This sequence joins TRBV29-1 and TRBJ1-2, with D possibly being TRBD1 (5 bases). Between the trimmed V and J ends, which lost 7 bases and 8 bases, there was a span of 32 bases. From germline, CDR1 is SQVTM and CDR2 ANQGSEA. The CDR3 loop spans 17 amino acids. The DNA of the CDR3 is TGCAGCGCACAATCCCTGGGGGACTTAGGGCCCTTAGGGGGCTACACCTTC. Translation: CSAQSLGDLGPLGGYTF.

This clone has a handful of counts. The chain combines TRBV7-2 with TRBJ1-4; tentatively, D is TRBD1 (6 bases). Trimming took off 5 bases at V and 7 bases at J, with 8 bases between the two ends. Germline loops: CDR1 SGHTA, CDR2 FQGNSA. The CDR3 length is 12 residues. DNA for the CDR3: TGTGCCAGCAGCCAGGACAGTGAAAAACTGTTTTTT. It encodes CASSQDSEKLFF.